The present T cell receptor beta chain was sequenced within a study of blood T cell repertoires in COVID-19. Trimming removed 4 bases at V and 7 bases at J, with 7 bases between. The CDR3 extends over 11 amino acids. Per germline, CDR1 SGHAT and CDR2 FQNNGV. TCRdb's copy holds only in-frame clones and misses some; the assay was immunoSEQ multiplex PCR. Of roughly 180,000 clones listed, approximately 77% were seen once; the top ten hold less than 20%. Assignment of participants to cohorts was predicated upon participant-reported clinical history. The sequenced material came from PBMCs or T cells enriched from blood (not recorded which). The origin of this receptor is a man aged 55 to 70 who had recovered from COVID-19. The genes are TRBV11-2 and TRBJ1-2, with D unclear. The DNA for the CDR3 is TGTGCCAGCAGCTCATTCCCTGGCTACACCTTC. This encodes CASSSFPGYTF. Filled out from reference TRBV11-2 and TRBJ1-2, the complete variable domain reads EAGVAQSPRYKIIEKRQSVAFWCNPISGHATLYWYQQILGQGPKLLIQFQNNGVVDDSQLPKDRFSAERLKGVDSTLKIQPAKLEDSAVYLCASSSFPGYTFGSGTRLTVV.